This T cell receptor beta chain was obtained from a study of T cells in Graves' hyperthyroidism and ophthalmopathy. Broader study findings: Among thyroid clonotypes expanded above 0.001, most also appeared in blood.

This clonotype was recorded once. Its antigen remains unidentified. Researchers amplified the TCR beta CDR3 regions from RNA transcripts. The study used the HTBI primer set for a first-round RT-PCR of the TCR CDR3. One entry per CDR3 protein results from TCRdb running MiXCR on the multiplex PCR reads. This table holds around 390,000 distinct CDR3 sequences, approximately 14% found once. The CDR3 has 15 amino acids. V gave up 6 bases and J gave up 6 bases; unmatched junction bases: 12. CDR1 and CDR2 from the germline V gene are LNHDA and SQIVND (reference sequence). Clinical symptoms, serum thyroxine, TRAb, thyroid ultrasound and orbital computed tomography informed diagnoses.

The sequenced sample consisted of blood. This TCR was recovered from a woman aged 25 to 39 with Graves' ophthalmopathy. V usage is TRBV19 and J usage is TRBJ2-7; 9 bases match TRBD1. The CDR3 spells CASRGTPGQGFEQYF. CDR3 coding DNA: TGTGCCAGTAGGGGAACACCGGGACAGGGCTTCGAGCAGTACTTC.